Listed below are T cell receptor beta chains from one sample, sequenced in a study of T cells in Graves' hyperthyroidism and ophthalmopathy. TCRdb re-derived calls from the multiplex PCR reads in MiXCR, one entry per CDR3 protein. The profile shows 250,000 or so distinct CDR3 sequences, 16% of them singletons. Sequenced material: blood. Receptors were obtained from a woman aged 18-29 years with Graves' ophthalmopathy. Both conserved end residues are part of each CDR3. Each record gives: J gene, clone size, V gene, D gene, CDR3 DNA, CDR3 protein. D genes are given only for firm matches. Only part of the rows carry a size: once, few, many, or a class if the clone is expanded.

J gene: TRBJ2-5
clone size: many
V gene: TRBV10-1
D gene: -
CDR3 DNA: TGCGCCAGCAGTGAGTCTAGCGTCACCGGCGGGAAGACCCAGTACTTC
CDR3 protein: CASSESSVTGGKTQYF

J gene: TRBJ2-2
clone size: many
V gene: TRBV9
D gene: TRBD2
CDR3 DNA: TGTGCCAGCAGCCAGGGTAGCGGGGGGCCCAACACCGGGGAGCTGTTTTTT
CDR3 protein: CASSQGSGGPNTGELFF

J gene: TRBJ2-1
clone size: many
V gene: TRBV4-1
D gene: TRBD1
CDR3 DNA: TGCGCCAGCAGCCACCAAACCGGGACAGGGTCAAGTGAGCAGTTCTTC
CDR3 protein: CASSHQTGTGSSEQFF

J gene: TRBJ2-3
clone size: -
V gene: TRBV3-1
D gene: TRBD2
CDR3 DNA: TGTGCCAGCAGCCAAGTGGGACTAGCGGGGGGGGGCACAGATACGCAGTATTTT
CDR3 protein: CASSQVGLAGGGTDTQYF

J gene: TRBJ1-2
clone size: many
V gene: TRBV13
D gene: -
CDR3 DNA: TGTGCCAGCAGCTCATACGACTTAGGGGGTGGCTACACCTTC
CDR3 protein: CASSSYDLGGGYTF

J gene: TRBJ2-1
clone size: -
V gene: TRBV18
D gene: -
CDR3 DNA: TGTGCCAGCTCACCACCGGGGCCAGGGGTTGGCAATGAGCAGTTCTTC
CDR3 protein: CASSPPGPGVGNEQFF

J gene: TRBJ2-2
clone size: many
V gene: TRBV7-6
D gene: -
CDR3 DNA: TGTGCCAGCAGGGGCGAGGCGAACGGGGAGCTGTTTTTT
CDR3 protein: CASRGEANGELFF

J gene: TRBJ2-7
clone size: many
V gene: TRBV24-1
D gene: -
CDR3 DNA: TGTGCCACCAGTGATGGGGCTAGCCGCGAGCAGTACTTC
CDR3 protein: CATSDGASREQYF

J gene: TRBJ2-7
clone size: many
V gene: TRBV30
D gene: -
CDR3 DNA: TGTGCCTGGAGGCGAGGGGGGAATCTTTACGAGCAGTACTTC
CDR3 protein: CAWRRGGNLYEQYF

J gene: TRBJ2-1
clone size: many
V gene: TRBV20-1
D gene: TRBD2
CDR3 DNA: TGCAGTGCTAGTCAGACTAGCGGGATCTCTTACAATGAGCAGTTCTTC
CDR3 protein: CSASQTSGISYNEQFF

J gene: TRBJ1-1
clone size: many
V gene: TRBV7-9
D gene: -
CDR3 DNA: TGTGCCAGCAGCTTAGACCTCTTGGACACTGAAGCTTTCTTT
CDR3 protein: CASSLDLLDTEAFF

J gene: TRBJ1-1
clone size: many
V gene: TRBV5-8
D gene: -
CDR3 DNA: TGTGCCAGCAGCTTGGGACAGTATAACACTGAAGCTTTCTTT
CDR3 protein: CASSLGQYNTEAFF

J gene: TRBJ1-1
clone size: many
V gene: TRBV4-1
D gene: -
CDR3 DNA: TGCGCCAGCAGCCAAGAAGGGGCCATGAACACTGAAGCTTTCTTT
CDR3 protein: CASSQEGAMNTEAFF

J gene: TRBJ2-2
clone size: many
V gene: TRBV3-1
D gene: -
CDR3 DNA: TGTGCCAGCAGCCAAGTAGGTCTGACGAACACCGGGGAGCTGTTTTTT
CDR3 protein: CASSQVGLTNTGELFF

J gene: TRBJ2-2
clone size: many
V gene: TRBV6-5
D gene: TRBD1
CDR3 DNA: TGTGCCAGCAGTTACTCCGGGACAGGCGGATCCTCCGAGCTGTTTTTT
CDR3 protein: CASSYSGTGGSSELFF

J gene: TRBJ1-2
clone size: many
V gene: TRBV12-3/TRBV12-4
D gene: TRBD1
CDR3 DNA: TGTGCCAGCACCACAGGGGGGAACTATGGCTACACCTTC
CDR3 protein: CASTTGGNYGYTF

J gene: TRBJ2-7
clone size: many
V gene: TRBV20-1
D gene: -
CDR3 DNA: TGCAGTGCATGCCCCGTTTCGTACGGGGAGCAGTACTTC
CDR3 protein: CSACPVSYGEQYF

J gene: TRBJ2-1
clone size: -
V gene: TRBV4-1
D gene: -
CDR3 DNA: TGCGCCAGCAGCCAAAGAGCCTGGGACTACAATGAGCAGTTCTTC
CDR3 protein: CASSQRAWDYNEQFF

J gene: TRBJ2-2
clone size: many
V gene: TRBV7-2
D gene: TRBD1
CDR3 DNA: TGTGCCAGCAGCCGAAACAGGGGGCGGAGCACCGGGGAGCTGTTTTTT
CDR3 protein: CASSRNRGRSTGELFF

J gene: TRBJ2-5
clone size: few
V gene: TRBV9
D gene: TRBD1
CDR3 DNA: TGTGCCAGCAGCGGAGGGACAGCCCAAGAGACCCAGTACTTC
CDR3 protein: CASSGGTAQETQYF

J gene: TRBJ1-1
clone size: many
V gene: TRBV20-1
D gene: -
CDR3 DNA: TGCAGTGCTAAGGTGGGCAGATCGAACACTGAAGCTTTCTTT
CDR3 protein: CSAKVGRSNTEAFF

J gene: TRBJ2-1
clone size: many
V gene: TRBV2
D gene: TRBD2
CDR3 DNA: TGTGCCAGCAGTGAAAGTATGGGACTAGCGCGCCAGCAGTTCTTC
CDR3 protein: CASSESMGLARQQFF

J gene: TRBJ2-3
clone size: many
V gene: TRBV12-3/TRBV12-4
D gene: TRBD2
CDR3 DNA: TGTGCCAGCAGTGCCATAAGCGGGAGTGGTGATACGCAGTATTTT
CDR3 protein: CASSAISGSGDTQYF

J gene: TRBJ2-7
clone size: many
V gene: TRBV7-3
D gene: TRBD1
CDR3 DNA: TGTGCCAGCAGCTTAACACCCGCAGGACAGGGGAACATAAGGCAGTACTTC
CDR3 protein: CASSLTPAGQGNIRQYF

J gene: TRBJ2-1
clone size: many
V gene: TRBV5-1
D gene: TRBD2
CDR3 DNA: TGCGCCAGCAGCCGTCCAGATAAGCGGGAGGAGGGCAATGAGCAGTTCTTC
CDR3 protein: CASSRPDKREEGNEQFF

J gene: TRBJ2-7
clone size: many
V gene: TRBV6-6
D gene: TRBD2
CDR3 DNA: TGTGCCAGCAGTTACTCTGGCGGGGGGGCCAAGGCCTACGAGCAGTACTTC
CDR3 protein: CASSYSGGGAKAYEQYF

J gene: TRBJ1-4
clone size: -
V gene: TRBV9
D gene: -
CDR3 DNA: TGTGCCAGCAGCGTAGGCGGGGGGGGAGTGAGTGAAAAACTGTTTTTT
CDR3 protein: CASSVGGGGVSEKLFF

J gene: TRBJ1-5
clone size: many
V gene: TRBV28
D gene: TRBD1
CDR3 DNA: TGTGCCAGCAGTCCGAGCATTGGACAGGGGGTTTATAATCAGCCCCAGCATTTT
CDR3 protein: CASSPSIGQGVYNQPQHF

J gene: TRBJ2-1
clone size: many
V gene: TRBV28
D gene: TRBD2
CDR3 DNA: TGTGCCAGCAGTCTGGGACTAGCGGAGGGCGATGAGCAGTTCTTC
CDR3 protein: CASSLGLAEGDEQFF

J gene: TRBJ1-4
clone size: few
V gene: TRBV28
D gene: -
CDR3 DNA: TGTGCCAGCAGGGGGGGGGGGGCAGGGGAAAAACTGTTTTTT
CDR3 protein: CASRGGGAGEKLFF

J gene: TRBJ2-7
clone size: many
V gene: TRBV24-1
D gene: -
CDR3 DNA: TGTGCCACCAGTGAATCCGGGACGGCCTACGAGCAGTACTTC
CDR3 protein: CATSESGTAYEQYF

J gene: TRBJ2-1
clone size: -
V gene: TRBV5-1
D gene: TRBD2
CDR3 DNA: TGCGCCAGCAGCTATTCTAGCGGGGCTGGGATGAGTGAGCAGTTCTTC
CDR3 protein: CASSYSSGAGMSEQFF

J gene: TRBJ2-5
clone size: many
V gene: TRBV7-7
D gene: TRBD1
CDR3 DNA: TGTGCTAGCAGCTTAGATCCGCCCGGGACAGGTCAAGTGACCCAGTACTTC
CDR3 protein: CASSLDPPGTGQVTQYF

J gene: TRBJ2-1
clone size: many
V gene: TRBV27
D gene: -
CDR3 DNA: TGTGCCAGTTCGGAGCCCACGAGCTCCTACAATGAGCAGTTCTTC
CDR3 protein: CASSEPTSSYNEQFF

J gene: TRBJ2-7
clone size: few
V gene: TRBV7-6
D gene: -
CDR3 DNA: TGTGCCAGCAGCTATGAGGGGGGGGCTGAGTGGGCATACGAGCAGTACTTC
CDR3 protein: CASSYEGGAEWAYEQYF

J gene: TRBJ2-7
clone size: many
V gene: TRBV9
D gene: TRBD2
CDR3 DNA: TGTGCCAGCAGCGTAGGTTGGGACTACCCCTGGGAGCAGTACTTC
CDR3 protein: CASSVGWDYPWEQYF

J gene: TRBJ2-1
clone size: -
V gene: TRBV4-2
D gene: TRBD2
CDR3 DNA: TGTGCCAGCAGCCAGGGGACTAGCGGGGGAAGCTCCTACAATGAGCAGTTCTTC
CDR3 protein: CASSQGTSGGSSYNEQFF

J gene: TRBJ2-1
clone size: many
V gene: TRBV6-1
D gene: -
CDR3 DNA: TGTGCCAGCAGTTATCGTACGAAAATCTACAATGAGCAGTTCTTC
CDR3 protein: CASSYRTKIYNEQFF

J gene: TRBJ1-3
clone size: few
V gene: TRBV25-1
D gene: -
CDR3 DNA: TGTGCCAGCAGTGAATTGGTCGGTGACTCTGGAAACACCATATATTTT
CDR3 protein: CASSELVGDSGNTIYF

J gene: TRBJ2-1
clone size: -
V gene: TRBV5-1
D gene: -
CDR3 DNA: TGCGCCAGCAGCTTGGATGGGGCAGGGGCCTACAATGAGCAGTTCTTC
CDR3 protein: CASSLDGAGAYNEQFF